This T cell receptor beta chain came from a study of spatial heterogeneity in lung cancer. The study, taken as a whole, reports: The number of expanded tumor alpha and beta chains correlated with mutation number.

TCRdb used MiXCR to reprocess the 5' RACE reads, holding one entry per CDR3 protein. The table lists around 3,600 distinct CDR3 sequences, roughly 7% of them singletons. This clonotype was seen many times. The antigen remains undetermined. This beta chain appears as a stray read in a library generated for alpha chains; its size is not informative. Time point meaning: sample taken at primary tumor resection. The donors were 55 to 85 patients with non-small cell lung cancer that was early-stage and untreated. The study sequenced unsorted whole RNA from tumor, nontumor lung or frozen PBMC. V dropped 4 bases and J dropped 1; count of bases not matched to a gene: 7. The CDR3 loop spans 16 amino acids. Germline loops: CDR1 SGHNT, CDR2 YYREEE (reference sequence).

This chain connects TRBV5-4 to TRBJ2-2; 7 bases agree with TRBD1. The starting material was lung tumor tissue, obtained at surgery. This clonotype originated in a male donor with early-stage non-small cell lung cancer. The CDR3 region has the DNA TGTGCCAGCAGCATCAACAGGGGTGGGAACACCGGGGAGCTGTTTTTT. Amino acid sequence: CASSINRGGNTGELFF.